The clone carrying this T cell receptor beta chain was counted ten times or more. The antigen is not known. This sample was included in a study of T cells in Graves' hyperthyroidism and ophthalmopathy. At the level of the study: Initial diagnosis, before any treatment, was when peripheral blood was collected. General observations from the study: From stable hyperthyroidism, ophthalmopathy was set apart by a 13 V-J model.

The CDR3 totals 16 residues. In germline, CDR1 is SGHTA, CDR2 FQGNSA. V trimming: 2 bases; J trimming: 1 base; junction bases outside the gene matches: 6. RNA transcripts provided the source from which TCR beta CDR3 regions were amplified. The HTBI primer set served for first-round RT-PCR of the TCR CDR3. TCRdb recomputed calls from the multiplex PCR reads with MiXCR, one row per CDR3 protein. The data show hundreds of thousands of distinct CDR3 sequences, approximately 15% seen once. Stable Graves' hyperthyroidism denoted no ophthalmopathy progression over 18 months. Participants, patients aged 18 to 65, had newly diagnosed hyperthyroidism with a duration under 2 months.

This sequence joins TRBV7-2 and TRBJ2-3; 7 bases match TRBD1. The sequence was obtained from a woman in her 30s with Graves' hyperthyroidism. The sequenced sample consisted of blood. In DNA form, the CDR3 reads TGTGCCAGCAGCTTAAGGGCCGGGACAGGCACAGATACGCAGTATTTT. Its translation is CASSLRAGTGTDTQYF.